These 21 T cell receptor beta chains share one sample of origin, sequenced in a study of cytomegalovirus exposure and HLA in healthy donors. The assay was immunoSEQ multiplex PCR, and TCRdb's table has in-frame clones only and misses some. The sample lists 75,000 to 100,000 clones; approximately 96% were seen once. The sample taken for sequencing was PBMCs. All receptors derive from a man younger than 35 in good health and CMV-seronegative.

This CDR3 is CASSIQGSDTQYF. The CDR3, as DNA: TGTGCCAGTAGTATACAGGGATCAGATACGCAGTATTTT. The chain joins TRBV19 to TRBJ2-3, with D perhaps TRBD1 (5 bases). CDR1 and CDR2 from the germline V gene are LNHDA and SQIVND (reference sequence). Trimming stripped 2 bases from V and 4 bases from J, with 7 bases between. CDR3 length: 13 amino acids.

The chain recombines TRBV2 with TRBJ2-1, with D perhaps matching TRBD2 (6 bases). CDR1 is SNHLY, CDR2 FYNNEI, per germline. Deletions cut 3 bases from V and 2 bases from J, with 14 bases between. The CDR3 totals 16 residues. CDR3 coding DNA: TGTGCCAGCAGTGACGTCCCGGGAGAGACCTACAATGAGCAGTTCTTC. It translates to CASSDVPGETYNEQFF. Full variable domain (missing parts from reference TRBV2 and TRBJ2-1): EPEVTQTPSHQVTQMGQEVILRCVPISNHLYFYWYRQILGQKVEFLVSFYNNEISEKSEIFDDQFSVERPDGSNFTLKIRSTKLEDSAMYFCASSDVPGETYNEQFFGPGTRLTVL.

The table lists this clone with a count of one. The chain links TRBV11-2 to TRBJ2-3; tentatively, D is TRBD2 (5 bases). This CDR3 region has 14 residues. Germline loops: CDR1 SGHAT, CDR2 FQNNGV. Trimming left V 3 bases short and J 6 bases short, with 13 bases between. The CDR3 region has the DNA TGTGCCAGCAGCTTTTCTAGCCAGGCGGATACGCAGTATTTT. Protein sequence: CASSFSSQADTQYF.

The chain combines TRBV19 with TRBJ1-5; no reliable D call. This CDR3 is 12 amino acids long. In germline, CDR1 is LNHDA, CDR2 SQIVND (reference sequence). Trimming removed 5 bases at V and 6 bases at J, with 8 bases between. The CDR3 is CASSPPGQPQHF. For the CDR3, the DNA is TGTGCCAGTAGTCCCCCAGGTCAGCCCCAGCATTTT. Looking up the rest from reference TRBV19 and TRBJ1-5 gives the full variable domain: DGGITQSPKYLFRKEGQNVTLSCEQNLNHDAMYWYRQDPGQGLRLIYYSQIVNDFQKGDIAEGYSVSREKKESFPLTVTSAQKNPTAFYLCASSPPGQPQHFGDGTRLSIL.

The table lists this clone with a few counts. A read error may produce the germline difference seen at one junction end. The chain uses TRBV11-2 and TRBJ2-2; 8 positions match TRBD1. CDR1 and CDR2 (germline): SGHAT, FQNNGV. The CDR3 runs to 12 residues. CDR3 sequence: CASSQGAGKLFF. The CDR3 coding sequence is TGTGCCAGCAGCCAGGGGGCCGGGAAGCTGTTTTTT. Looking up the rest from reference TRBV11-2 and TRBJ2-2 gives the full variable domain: EAGVAQSPRYKIIEKRQSVAFWCNPISGHATLYWYQQILGQGPKLLIQFQNNGVVDDSQLPKDRFSAERLKGVDSTLKIQPAKLEDSAVYLCASSQGAGKLFFGEGSRLTVL.

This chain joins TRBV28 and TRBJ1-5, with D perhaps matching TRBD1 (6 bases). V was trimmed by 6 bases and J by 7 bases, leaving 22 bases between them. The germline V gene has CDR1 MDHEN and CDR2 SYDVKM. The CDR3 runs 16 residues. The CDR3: CASRAEIHRVNQPQHF. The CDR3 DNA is TGTGCCAGCAGAGCGGAAATTCACAGGGTAAACCAGCCCCAGCATTTT.

As DNA, the CDR3 is TGTGCCAGCAGTGAAACAGGGAGGGACACCGGGGAGCTGTTTTTT. It encodes CASSETGRDTGELFF. The chain links TRBV9 to TRBJ2-2, with D possibly TRBD2 on 7 matching bases. The germline CDR1 and CDR2 sequences are SGDLS and YYNGEE. This CDR3 contains 15 residues. V lost 5 bases and J lost 3, with 14 bases in between.

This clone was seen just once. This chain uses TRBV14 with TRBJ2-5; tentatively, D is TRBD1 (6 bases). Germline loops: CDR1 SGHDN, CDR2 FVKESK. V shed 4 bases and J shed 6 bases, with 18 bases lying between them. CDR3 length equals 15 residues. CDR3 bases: TGTGCCAGCAGCCTGGGGGCCGTCGCCGTACAGACCCAGTACTTC. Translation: CASSLGAVAVQTQYF. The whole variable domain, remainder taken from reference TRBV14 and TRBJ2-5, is EAGVTQFPSHSVIEKGQTVTLRCDPISGHDNLYWYRRVMGKEIKFLLHFVKESKQDESGMPNNRFLAERTGGTYSTLKVQPAELEDSGVYFCASSLGAVAVQTQYFGPGTRLLVL.

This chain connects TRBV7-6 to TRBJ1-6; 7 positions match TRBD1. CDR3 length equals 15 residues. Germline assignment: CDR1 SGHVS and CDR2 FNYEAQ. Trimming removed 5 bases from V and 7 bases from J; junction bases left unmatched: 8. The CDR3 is CASSARRDRNSPLHF. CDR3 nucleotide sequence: TGTGCCAGCAGCGCCCGCCGGGACAGAAATTCACCCCTCCACTTT.

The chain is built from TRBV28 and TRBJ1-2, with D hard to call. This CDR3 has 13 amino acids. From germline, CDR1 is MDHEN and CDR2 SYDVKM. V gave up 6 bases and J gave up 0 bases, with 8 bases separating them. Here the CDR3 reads CASREGANYGYTF. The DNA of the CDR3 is TGTGCCAGCAGAGAGGGAGCTAACTATGGCTACACCTTC.

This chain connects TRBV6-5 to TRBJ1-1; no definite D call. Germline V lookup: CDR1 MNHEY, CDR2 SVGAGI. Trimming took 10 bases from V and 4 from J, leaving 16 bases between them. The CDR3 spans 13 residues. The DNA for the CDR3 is TGTGCCACAACGCTGCGGGTCGGCACTGAAGCTTTCTTT. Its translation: CATTLRVGTEAFF.

CDR3 DNA: TGTGCCAGCAGTTTTACGACTCGGGGAATAGGATACGAGCAGTACGTC. Translating gives CASSFTTRGIGYEQYV. The rearrangement joins TRBV28 to TRBJ2-7, with D possibly being TRBD2 (5 bases). This CDR3 region has 16 residues. The V gene's germline CDR1 is MDHEN and CDR2 SYDVKM. Trimming shortened V by 3 bases and J by 4 bases, and 19 bases separated the two germline ends.

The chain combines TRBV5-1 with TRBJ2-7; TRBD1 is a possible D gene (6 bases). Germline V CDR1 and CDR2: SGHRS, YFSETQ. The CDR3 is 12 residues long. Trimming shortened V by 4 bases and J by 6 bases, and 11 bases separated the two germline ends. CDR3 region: CASSTTGIEQYF. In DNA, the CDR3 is TGCGCCAGCAGCACCACAGGGATCGAGCAGTACTTC.

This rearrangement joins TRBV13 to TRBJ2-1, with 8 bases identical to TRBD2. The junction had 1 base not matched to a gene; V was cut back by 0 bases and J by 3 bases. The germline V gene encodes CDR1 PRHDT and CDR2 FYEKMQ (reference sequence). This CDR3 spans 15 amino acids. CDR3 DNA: TGTGCCAGCAGCTTAGGACTAGCGGACTACAATGAGCAGTTCTTC. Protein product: CASSLGLADYNEQFF. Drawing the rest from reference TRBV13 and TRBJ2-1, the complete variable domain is AAGVIQSPRHLIKEKRETATLKCYPIPRHDTVYWYQQGPGQDPQFLISFYEKMQSDKGSIPDRFSAQQFSDYHSELNMSSLELGDSALYFCASSLGLADYNEQFFGPGTRLTVL.

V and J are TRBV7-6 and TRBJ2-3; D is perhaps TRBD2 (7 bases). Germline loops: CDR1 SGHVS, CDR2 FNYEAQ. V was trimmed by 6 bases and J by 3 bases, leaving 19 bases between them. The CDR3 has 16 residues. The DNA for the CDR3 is TGTGCCAGCAGTACTGGATGGGGGCGGGAGACAGATACGCAGTATTTT. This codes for CASSTGWGRETDTQYF. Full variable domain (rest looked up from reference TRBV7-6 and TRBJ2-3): GAGVSQSPRYKVTKRGQDVALRCDPISGHVSLYWYRQALGQGPEFLTYFNYEAQQDKSGLPNDRFSAERPEGSISTLTIQRTEQRDSAMYRCASSTGWGRETDTQYFGPGTRLTVL.

As DNA, the CDR3 is TGTGCCAGCAGCTCGCGACAGGGGACGGGCACAGATACGCAGTATTTT. It yields the protein CASSSRQGTGTDTQYF. The J gene is TRBJ2-3, the V gene TRBV11-3, with 8 bases lining up with TRBD1. V shed 4 bases, J shed 1 base, and the junction held 7 bases outside the gene matches. The germline V gene has CDR1 SGHNT and CDR2 YENEEA. The CDR3 covers 16 residues. The full variable domain, completed using reference TRBV11-3 and TRBJ2-3, is EAGVVQSPRYKIIEKKQPVAFWCNPISGHNTLYWYLQNLGQGPELLIRYENEEAVDDSQLPKDRFSAERLKGVDSTLKIQPAELGDSAVYLCASSSRQGTGTDTQYFGPGTRLTVL.

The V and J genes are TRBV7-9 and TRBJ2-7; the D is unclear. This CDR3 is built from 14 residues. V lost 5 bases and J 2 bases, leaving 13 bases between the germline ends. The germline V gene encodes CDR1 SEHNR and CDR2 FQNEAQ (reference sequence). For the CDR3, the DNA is TGTGCCAGCAGCGGATTTGCGGAACCCTACGAGCAGTACTTC. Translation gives CASSGFAEPYEQYF. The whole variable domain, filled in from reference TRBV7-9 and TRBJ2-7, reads DTGVSQNPRHKITKRGQNVTFRCDPISEHNRLYWYRQTLGQGPEFLTYFQNEAQLEKSRLLSDRFSAERPKGSFSTLEIQRTEQGDSAMYLCASSGFAEPYEQYFGPGTRLTVT.

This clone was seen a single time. The CDR3 loop is CASSRVWREGRNEQFF. DNA for the CDR3: TGTGCCAGCAGCCGAGTTTGGCGGGAGGGCCGCAATGAGCAGTTCTTC. The chain links TRBV11-2 to TRBJ2-1; 9 bases match TRBD2. Germline V lookup: CDR1 SGHAT, CDR2 FQNNGV. The CDR3 is made up of 16 amino acids. With 5 bases clipped from V and 6 bases from J, the junction kept 11 bases outside the gene matches. Complete variable domain (other parts from reference TRBV11-2 and TRBJ2-1): EAGVAQSPRYKIIEKRQSVAFWCNPISGHATLYWYQQILGQGPKLLIQFQNNGVVDDSQLPKDRFSAERLKGVDSTLKIQPAKLEDSAVYLCASSRVWREGRNEQFFGPGTRLTVL.

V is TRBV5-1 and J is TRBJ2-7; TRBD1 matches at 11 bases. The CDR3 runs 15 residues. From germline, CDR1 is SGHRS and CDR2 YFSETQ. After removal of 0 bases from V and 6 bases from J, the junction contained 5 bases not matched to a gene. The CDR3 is CASSLDGQGAFEQYF. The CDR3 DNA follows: TGCGCCAGCAGCTTGGATGGACAGGGGGCGTTCGAGCAGTACTTC. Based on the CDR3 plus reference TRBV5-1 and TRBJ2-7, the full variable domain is KAGVTQTPRYLIKTRGQQVTLSCSPISGHRSVSWYQQTPGQGLQFLFEYFSETQRNKGNFPGRFSGRQFSNSRSEMNVSTLELGDSALYLCASSLDGQGAFEQYFGPGTRLTVT.

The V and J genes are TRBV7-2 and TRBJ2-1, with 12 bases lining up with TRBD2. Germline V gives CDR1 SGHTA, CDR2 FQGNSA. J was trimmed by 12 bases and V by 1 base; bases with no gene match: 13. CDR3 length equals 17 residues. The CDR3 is CASSLVFGLAGGGGQFF. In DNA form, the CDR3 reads TGTGCCAGCAGCTTAGTGTTCGGTCTAGCGGGAGGGGGTGGGCAGTTCTTC.

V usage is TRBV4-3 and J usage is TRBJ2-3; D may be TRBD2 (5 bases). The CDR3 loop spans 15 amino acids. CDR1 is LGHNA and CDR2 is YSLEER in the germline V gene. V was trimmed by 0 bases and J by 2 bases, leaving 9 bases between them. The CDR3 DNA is TGCGCCAGCAGCCAAGAGGGAGCGGCCACAGATACGCAGTATTTT. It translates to CASSQEGAATDTQYF.